What follows are 32 T cell receptor beta chains derived from one specimen sequenced in a study of blood T cell repertoires in COVID-19. Libraries were prepared by immunoSEQ multiplex PCR; TCRdb keeps only in-frame clonotypes and omits some of them. The table lists about 210,000 clones, around 80% of them singletons. Sequenced: peripheral blood. These receptors all stem from a man aged 50-60 years with active or convalescent COVID-19.

This chain links TRBV5-1 with TRBJ2-1; 16 nucleotides align to TRBD2. This CDR3 has 15 amino acids. Germline CDR1 reads SGHRS; CDR2 reads YFSETQ. V lost 6 bases, J lost 10 bases, and 7 bases stayed unmatched. Here the CDR3 reads CASNTPGLAGGEQFF. CDR3 DNA: TGCGCCAGCAATACCCCGGGACTAGCGGGAGGGGAGCAGTTCTTC.

The chain combines TRBV19 with TRBJ1-1, with D perhaps matching TRBD1 (6 bases). This CDR3 has 14 amino acids. Germline V gives CDR1 LNHDA, CDR2 SQIVND (reference sequence). V gave up 7 bases and J gave up 4 bases, with 16 bases separating them. The CDR3 DNA reads as TGTGCCAGTATTACAACCAGGGGAAGCACTGAAGCTTTCTTT. Residues: CASITTRGSTEAFF.

The rearrangement links TRBV9 to TRBJ2-1, with 7 bases lining up with TRBD2. J was trimmed by 5 bases and V by 4 bases; bases with no gene match: 9. The CDR3 is made up of 15 amino acids. The V gene's germline CDR1 is SGDLS and CDR2 YYNGEE. The CDR3 nucleotides read TGTGCCAGCAGCCCCGGACTAGGCGGGGACAATGAGCAGTTCTTC. It encodes CASSPGLGGDNEQFF.

This clone was seen a single time. V and J are TRBV5-1 and TRBJ2-7; 8 bases line up with TRBD2. Per the germline V gene, CDR1 is SGHRS and CDR2 is YFSETQ. Losses at the gene ends were 1 base for V and 0 bases for J; bases not matched to a gene: 6. The CDR3 extends over 16 amino acids. In nucleotides, the CDR3 is TGCGCCAGCAGCTTGATAGAAAGCGGGAGCTCCTACGAGCAGTACTTC. Translation: CASSLIESGSSYEQYF.

The chain combines TRBV7-9 with TRBJ1-2, with TRBD1 identical over 7 bases. The length of the CDR3 is 12 residues. J was trimmed by 13 bases and V by 3 bases; bases with no gene match: 8. The germline gives CDR1 SEHNR, CDR2 FQNEAQ (reference sequence). The CDR3 DNA reads TGTGCCAGCAGCTTGACAGGGATTAGTCCCACCTTC. This encodes CASSLTGISPTF.

The chain has TRBV18 and TRBJ2-1; 8 bases agree with TRBD2. In germline, CDR1 is KGHSH, CDR2 LQKENI. The CDR3 contains 13 residues. The CDR3 nucleotides read TGTGCAAGTAGCGGGATCTCCTACAATGAGCAGTTCTTC. Translation: CASSGISYNEQFF.

The chain recombines TRBV5-8 with TRBJ2-1, with TRBD2 identical over 8 bases. Losses at the gene ends were 0 bases for V and 4 bases for J; bases not matched to a gene: 9. Per the germline V gene, CDR1 is SGHTS and CDR2 is YDEGEE. CDR3 size: 17 residues. CDR3 in DNA: TGTGCCAGCAGCTTGGGGGGGCTAGCGGGTCGATACAATGAGCAGTTCTTC. Translating gives CASSLGGLAGRYNEQFF.

The chain recombines TRBV10-3 with TRBJ1-2, with 8 bases that match TRBD1. Per germline, CDR1 ENHRY and CDR2 SYGVKD. With V trimmed by 5 bases and J by 1 base, 12 bases remained unmatched. The CDR3 runs 17 residues. The CDR3 is CAISSIQGGLINYGYTF. In DNA form, the CDR3 reads TGTGCCATCAGTTCGATACAGGGGGGCCTGATTAACTATGGCTACACCTTC.

The chain carries TRBV15 and TRBJ1-4; 7 positions agree with TRBD1. CDR3 length: 14 residues. Germline V CDR1 and CDR2: LNHNV, YYDKDF (reference sequence). The V and J ends lost 1 base and 8 bases, in that order; junction bases with no gene match: 4. The CDR3 loop reads CATSRGQGNEKLFF. The CDR3 DNA is TGTGCCACCAGCAGAGGACAGGGAAACGAAAAACTGTTTTTT.

This rearrangement joins TRBV2 to TRBJ2-5; no definite D call. CDR1 SNHLY and CDR2 FYNNEI come from the germline V gene. V lost 4 bases and J 0 bases, leaving 9 bases between the germline ends. There are 14 residues in the CDR3. This chain's CDR3 is CASSVSRYQETQYF. The CDR3 coding sequence is TGTGCCAGCAGTGTTTCCAGGTACCAAGAGACCCAGTACTTC.

The chain employs TRBV18 and TRBJ2-5; no definite D call. The V end was cut by 2 bases, the J end by 2 bases, with 9 bases between. Germline loops: CDR1 KGHSH, CDR2 LQKENI. The length of the CDR3 is 14 residues. The CDR3 sequence is CASSPFSAQETQYF. CDR3 in DNA: TGTGCCAGCTCACCATTCAGCGCTCAAGAGACCCAGTACTTC.

This clone appeared once. V and J are TRBV20-1 and TRBJ1-5; 11 nucleotides line up with TRBD1. V gave up 3 bases and J gave up 6 bases; unmatched junction bases: 10. This CDR3 contains 16 residues. The germline CDR1 and CDR2 sequences are DFQATT and SNEGSKA (reference sequence). This chain's CDR3 is CSASVLGTGGSQPQHF. The CDR3, as DNA: TGCAGTGCTAGTGTGCTCGGGACAGGGGGTTCTCAGCCCCAGCATTTT.

The V and J genes are TRBV19 and TRBJ1-2; weak D call: TRBD1 (6 bases). From germline, CDR1 is LNHDA and CDR2 SQIVND (reference sequence). V lost 2 bases, J lost 0 bases, and 7 bases lay in between. The CDR3 has 14 residues. DNA for the CDR3: TGTGCCAGTAGTATAAGGGGGACTAACTATGGCTACACCTTC. As protein: CASSIRGTNYGYTF.

The chain joins TRBV19 to TRBJ1-2; D perhaps matches TRBD1 (5 bases). Germline V gene sequence: CDR1 LNHDA, CDR2 SQIVND (reference sequence). The CDR3 length is 18 residues. V dropped 1 base and J dropped 1 base, with 19 bases sitting between them. CDR3 region: CASSIVTGNANLNYGYTF. The CDR3 bases are TGTGCCAGTAGTATAGTAACAGGAAATGCTAATCTTAACTATGGCTACACCTTC.

The gene calls are TRBV18 and TRBJ1-1, with D hard to call. V was cut by 6 bases and J by 3 bases, with 8 bases left in between. Germline V lookup: CDR1 KGHSH, CDR2 LQKENI. This CDR3 has 12 residues. The CDR3 here is CASSPSYTEAFF. The CDR3 region has the DNA TGTGCCAGCTCCCCTTCGTACACTGAAGCTTTCTTT.

The rearrangement joins TRBV10-2 to TRBJ1-2; no firm D call. The length of the CDR3 is 11 residues. Trimming stripped 4 bases from V and 4 bases from J, with 4 bases between. Per the germline V gene, CDR1 is WSHSY and CDR2 is SAAADI. Written as DNA, the CDR3 is TGCGCCAGCAGTGGGGCCTATGGCTACACCTTC. Translating gives CASSGAYGYTF.

This sequence joins TRBV25-1 and TRBJ2-7; a possible D gene is TRBD2 (6 bases). The CDR3 runs to 13 residues. Germline loops: CDR1 MGHDK, CDR2 SYGVNS. V was shortened by 3 bases and J by 0 bases, with 6 bases between the two germline ends. CDR3 sequence reads: CASSEGGSYEQYF. CDR3 DNA: TGTGCCAGCAGTGAGGGGGGCTCCTACGAGCAGTACTTC.

The rearrangement links TRBV19 to TRBJ1-2; 7 nucleotides match TRBD1. Trimming removed 0 bases from V and 2 bases from J; junction bases left unmatched: 0. The CDR3 loop spans 14 amino acids. Germline V gene lookup returns CDR1 LNHDA and CDR2 SQIVND (reference sequence). The CDR3 loop reads CASSIETGNYGYTF. In DNA form, the CDR3 reads TGTGCCAGTAGTATAGAGACAGGGAACTATGGCTACACCTTC.

The chain is built from TRBV2 and TRBJ2-7; possible D gene TRBD1, 6 bases. Germline CDR1 reads SNHLY; CDR2 reads FYNNEI. Trimming took 4 bases from V and 6 from J, leaving 13 bases between them. The CDR3 length is 13 residues. CDR3 sequence (DNA): TGTGCCAGCAGTGGTAACAGGGATGGCGAGCAGTACTTC. Residues: CASSGNRDGEQYF.

V usage is TRBV4-1 and J usage is TRBJ2-1; 7 nucleotides line up with TRBD1. The CDR3 length is 16 residues. Trimming cost V 0 bases and J 3 bases; bases outside gene matches: 5. Germline V gene lookup returns CDR1 MGHRA and CDR2 YSYEKL. The CDR3 DNA follows: TGCGCCAGCAGCCAAGATCCCGCAGGGGGCTACAATGAGCAGTTCTTC. Translated: CASSQDPAGGYNEQFF.

V usage is TRBV29-1 and J usage is TRBJ2-7, with 9 bases aligning to TRBD2. J lost 6 bases, V lost 0 bases, and 6 bases had no gene match. Germline loops: CDR1 SQVTM, CDR2 ANQGSEA. CDR3 length equals 14 residues. The CDR3: CSVEEGGRAPEQYF. The CDR3 nucleotides read TGCAGCGTTGAAGAGGGCGGGAGGGCCCCCGAGCAGTACTTC.

The V and J genes are TRBV5-1 and TRBJ1-1, with D unresolved. V was clipped by 4 bases and J by 5 bases, with 15 bases between them. Germline V lookup: CDR1 SGHRS, CDR2 YFSETQ. This CDR3 has 14 residues. CDR3 in DNA: TGCGCCAGCAGCCCTCGGGGAGGGCGAACTGAAGCTTTCTTT. Protein product: CASSPRGGRTEAFF. The entire variable domain, with the rest obtained from reference TRBV5-1 and TRBJ1-1, is as follows: KAGVTQTPRYLIKTRGQQVTLSCSPISGHRSVSWYQQTPGQGLQFLFEYFSETQRNKGNFPGRFSGRQFSNSRSEMNVSTLELGDSALYLCASSPRGGRTEAFFGQGTRLTVV.

The J gene is TRBJ2-3, the V gene TRBV2; D perhaps matches TRBD2 (6 bases). Germline CDR1 and CDR2: SNHLY and FYNNEI. Between the trimmed V and J ends, which lost 2 bases and 4 bases, there was a span of 13 bases. The CDR3 is 15 amino acids. The CDR3 reads CASSERGLPPDTQYF. Written as DNA, the CDR3 is TGTGCCAGCAGTGAACGGGGACTCCCGCCAGATACGCAGTATTTT.

V usage is TRBV19 and J usage is TRBJ1-3; 8 bases are shared with TRBD1. CDR1 is LNHDA and CDR2 is SQIVND in the germline V gene (reference sequence). The CDR3 is 15 amino acids. Trimming cost V 5 bases and J 2 bases; bases outside gene matches: 5. DNA of the CDR3: TGTGCCAGTAGTTTGGACAGGGCCGCTGGAAACACCATATATTTT. Translation: CASSLDRAAGNTIYF. The full variable domain, completed using reference TRBV19 and TRBJ1-3, is DGGITQSPKYLFRKEGQNVTLSCEQNLNHDAMYWYRQDPGQGLRLIYYSQIVNDFQKGDIAEGYSVSREKKESFPLTVTSAQKNPTAFYLCASSLDRAAGNTIYFGEGSWLTVV.

The chain couples TRBV18 to TRBJ2-7; TRBD1 matches 8 bases. V lost 3 bases, J lost 6 bases, and 7 bases stayed unmatched. The length of the CDR3 is 14 residues. Germline V CDR1 and CDR2: KGHSH, LQKENI. The DNA of the CDR3 is TGTGCCAGCTCACCGGACAGGGTTGGAAGCGAGCAGTACTTC. Its translation: CASSPDRVGSEQYF.

This clone has a single count. This rearrangement joins TRBV10-2 to TRBJ1-5, with 8 positions matching TRBD1. Trimming cost V 7 bases and J 3 bases; bases outside gene matches: 8. The germline gives CDR1 WSHSY, CDR2 SAAADI. The CDR3 sequence is 15 residues long. The CDR3 loop is CASTDRTGTNQPQHF. As DNA, the CDR3 is TGCGCCAGCACCGACAGGACAGGGACCAATCAGCCCCAGCATTTT.

The chain carries TRBV5-1 and TRBJ1-4; 8 bases map to TRBD1. The CDR3 runs 17 residues. The germline gives CDR1 SGHRS, CDR2 YFSETQ. J gave up 2 bases and V 0 bases, and 6 bases lay outside the gene matches. CDR3 nucleotides: TGCGCCAGCAGCTTGGCCCTTCGACAGGGGACTAATGAAAAACTGTTTTTT. Residues: CASSLALRQGTNEKLFF.

The chain is built from TRBV6-2 or TRBV6-3 and TRBJ2-1; D perhaps matches TRBD1 (5 bases). Germline CDR1 and CDR2: MNHEY and SVGEGT. CDR3 length: 14 residues. V was pared by 2 bases and J by 3 bases, with 8 bases between. CDR3 DNA sequence: TGTGCCAGCAGTTACAATAGGGGCTACAATGAGCAGTTCTTC. It specifies CASSYNRGYNEQFF.

The chain recombines TRBV5-1 with TRBJ1-1; D is undetermined. Germline loops: CDR1 SGHRS, CDR2 YFSETQ. The V and J ends lost 0 bases and 2 bases respectively, with 8 bases between them. The CDR3 totals 14 residues. The DNA of the CDR3 is TGCGCCAGCAGCTTGGCGCGGAAAAACACTGAAGCTTTCTTT. This sequence encodes CASSLARKNTEAFF.

The chain employs TRBV19 and TRBJ1-6; 8 positions match TRBD1. The trim removed 7 bases at V and 10 bases at J, leaving 9 bases unmatched. The germline CDR1 and CDR2 sequences are LNHDA and SQIVND (reference sequence). This CDR3 spans 14 amino acids. CDR3 sequence (DNA): TGTGCCAGTACCCCTGGGCAGGGGGCCTCACCCCTCCACTTT. The encoded protein is CASTPGQGASPLHF. Together with reference TRBV19 and TRBJ1-6, the CDR3 gives the full variable domain: DGGITQSPKYLFRKEGQNVTLSCEQNLNHDAMYWYRQDPGQGLRLIYYSQIVNDFQKGDIAEGYSVSREKKESFPLTVTSAQKNPTAFYLCASTPGQGASPLHFGNGTRLTVT.

This chain connects TRBV7-3 to TRBJ1-6; TRBD1 matches at 7 bases. Germline CDR1 SGHTA, CDR2 FQGTGA. This CDR3 region has 14 residues. J gave up 6 bases and V 5 bases, and 4 bases lay outside the gene matches. This CDR3 reads CASSETGSNSPLHF. CDR3 nucleotide sequence: TGTGCCAGCAGCGAGACAGGGAGTAATTCACCCCTCCACTTT.

The genes are TRBV28 and TRBJ1-5; 7 positions match TRBD1. This CDR3 is 15 amino acids long. J gave up 4 bases and V 6 bases, and 9 bases lay outside the gene matches. Germline values: CDR1 MDHEN, CDR2 SYDVKM. CDR3 amino acids: CASRAPGGGNQPQHF. Written as DNA, the CDR3 is TGTGCCAGCAGGGCCCCAGGGGGAGGAAATCAGCCCCAGCATTTT.